This TCR beta chain was captured in a study of blood T cell repertoires in COVID-19. Study-level background: The cDNA or gDNA used as material had been derived from T cells, B-cell-depleted T cells, or PBMCs.

V lost 2 bases, J lost 6 bases, and 15 bases lay in between. CDR1 is SGHDT and CDR2 is YYEEEE in the germline V gene. The CDR3 sequence is 15 residues long. This study enrolled people aged about 18 to 90 from around 26 US geographic areas. Researchers sorted participants into cohorts using their self-reported clinical history. TCRdb's copy holds only in-frame clones and misses some; the assay was immunoSEQ multiplex PCR. Here the sample spans about 200,000 clones, more than 75% being singletons. Input material: PBMCs or T cells enriched from blood (not recorded which). The source is a man aged 35 to 55 with acute COVID-19. The J gene is TRBJ2-1, the V gene TRBV5-6, with TRBD1 as a possible D gene (5 bases). The CDR3 spells CASSLRQGQGNEQFF. Written as DNA, the CDR3 is TGTGCCAGCAGCTTAAGGCAGGGTCAGGGCAATGAGCAGTTCTTC.